This T cell receptor (beta chain) was found in a study of blood T cell repertoires in COVID-19. Study overall: Both acute and convalescent COVID-19 samples were obtained from the United States, Italy and Spain. The analysed material was cDNA or gDNA that came from T cells, B-cell-depleted T cells, or PBMCs.

V lost 5 bases to trimming and J lost 6 bases; unmatched junction nucleotides: 12. Germline CDR1 and CDR2: MNHEY and SVGEGT. This CDR3 has 15 amino acids. In the authors' methods: By means of reference gene primer amplification, nucleated cell counts were estimated. The method was immunoSEQ multiplex PCR; TCRdb's version includes in-frame clones alone and lacks a portion of them. Clone size and the V and J calls come from that table; the DNA yielded D and trimming. The table lists tens of thousands of clones, 87% of them singletons. This clonotype was sampled from a human donor in a cohort sampled during active COVID-19. Sequencing was done on a sample of peripheral blood. J is TRBJ2-7 and V is TRBV6-2 or TRBV6-3, with 8 positions matching TRBD2. In DNA, the CDR3 is TGTGCCAGCAGTCCCAACAGACTAGCGTTCTTCGAGCAGTACTTC. Translation gives CASSPNRLAFFEQYF.